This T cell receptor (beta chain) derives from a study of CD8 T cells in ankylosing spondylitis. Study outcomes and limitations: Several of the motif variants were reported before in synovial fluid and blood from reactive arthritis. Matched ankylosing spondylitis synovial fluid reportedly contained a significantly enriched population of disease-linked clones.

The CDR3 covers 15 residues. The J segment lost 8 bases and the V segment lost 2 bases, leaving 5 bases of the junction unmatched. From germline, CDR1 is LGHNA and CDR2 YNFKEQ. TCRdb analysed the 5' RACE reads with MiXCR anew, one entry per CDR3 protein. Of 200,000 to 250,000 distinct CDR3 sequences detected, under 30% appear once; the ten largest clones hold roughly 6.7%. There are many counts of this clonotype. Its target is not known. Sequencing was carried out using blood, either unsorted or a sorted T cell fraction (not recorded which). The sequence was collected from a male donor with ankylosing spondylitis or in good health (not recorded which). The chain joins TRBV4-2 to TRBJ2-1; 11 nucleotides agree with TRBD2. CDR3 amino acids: CASSQPSGRMDEQFF. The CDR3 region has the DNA TGTGCCAGCAGCCAACCTAGCGGGAGGATGGATGAGCAGTTCTTC.